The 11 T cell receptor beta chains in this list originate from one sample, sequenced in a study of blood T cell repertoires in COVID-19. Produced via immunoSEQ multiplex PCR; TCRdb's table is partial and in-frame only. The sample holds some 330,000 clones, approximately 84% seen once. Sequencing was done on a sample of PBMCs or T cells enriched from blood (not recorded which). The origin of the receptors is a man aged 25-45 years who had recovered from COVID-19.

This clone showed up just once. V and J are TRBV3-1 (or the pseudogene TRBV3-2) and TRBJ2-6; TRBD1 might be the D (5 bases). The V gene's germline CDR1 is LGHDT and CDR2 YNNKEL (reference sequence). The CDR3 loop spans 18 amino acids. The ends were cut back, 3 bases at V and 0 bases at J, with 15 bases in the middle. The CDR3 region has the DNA TGTGCCAGCAGCCAGTCGCGCAGGGTTGGCTCTGGGGCCAACGTCCTGACTTTC. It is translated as CASSQSRRVGSGANVLTF.

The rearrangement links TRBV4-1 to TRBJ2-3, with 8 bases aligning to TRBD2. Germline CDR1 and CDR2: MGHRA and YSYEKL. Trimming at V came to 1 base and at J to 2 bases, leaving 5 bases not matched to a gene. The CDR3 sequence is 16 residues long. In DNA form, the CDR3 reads TGCGCCAGCAGCCAAGTAACAGCGGGAGTCACAGATACGCAGTATTTT. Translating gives CASSQVTAGVTDTQYF.

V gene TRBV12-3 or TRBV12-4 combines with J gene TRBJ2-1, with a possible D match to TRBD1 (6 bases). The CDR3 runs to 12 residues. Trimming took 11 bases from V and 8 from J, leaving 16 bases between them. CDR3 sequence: CACLGQLDEQFF. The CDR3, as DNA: TGTGCCTGCCTCGGACAGTTGGATGAGCAGTTCTTC.

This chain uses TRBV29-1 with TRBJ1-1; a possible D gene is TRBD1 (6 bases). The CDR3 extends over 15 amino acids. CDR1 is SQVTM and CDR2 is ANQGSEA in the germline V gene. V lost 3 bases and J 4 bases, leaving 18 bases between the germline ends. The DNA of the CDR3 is TGCAGCGTTGATCCGGACAGTTCGGGCTTCACTGAAGCTTTCTTT. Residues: CSVDPDSSGFTEAFF.

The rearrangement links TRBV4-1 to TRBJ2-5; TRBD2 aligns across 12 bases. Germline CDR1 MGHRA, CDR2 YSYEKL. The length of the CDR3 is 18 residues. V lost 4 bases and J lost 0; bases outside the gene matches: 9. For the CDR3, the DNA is TGCGCCAGCAGCCTAAGAGGCCTAGCGGGGGGGTACCAAGAGACCCAGTACTTC. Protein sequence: CASSLRGLAGGYQETQYF.

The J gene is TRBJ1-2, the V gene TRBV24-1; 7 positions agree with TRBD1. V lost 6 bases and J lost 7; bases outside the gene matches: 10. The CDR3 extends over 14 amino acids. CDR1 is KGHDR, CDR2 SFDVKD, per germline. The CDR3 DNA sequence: TGTGCCACCAGTCACGGGACAGCCTTGGGTGGCTACACCTTC. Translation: CATSHGTALGGYTF.

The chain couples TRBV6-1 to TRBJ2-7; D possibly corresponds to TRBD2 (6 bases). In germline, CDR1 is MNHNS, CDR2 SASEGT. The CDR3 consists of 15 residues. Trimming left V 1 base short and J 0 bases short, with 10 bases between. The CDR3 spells CASSEVGGLSYEQYF. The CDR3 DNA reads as TGTGCCAGCAGTGAAGTGGGAGGCCTCTCCTACGAGCAGTACTTC.

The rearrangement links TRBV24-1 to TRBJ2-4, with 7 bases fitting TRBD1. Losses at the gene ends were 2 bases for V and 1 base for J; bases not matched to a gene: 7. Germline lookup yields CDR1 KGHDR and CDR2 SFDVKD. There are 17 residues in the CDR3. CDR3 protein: CATSDSTTGVAKNIQYF. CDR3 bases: TGTGCCACCAGTGATTCAACAACAGGGGTGGCCAAAAACATTCAGTACTTC.

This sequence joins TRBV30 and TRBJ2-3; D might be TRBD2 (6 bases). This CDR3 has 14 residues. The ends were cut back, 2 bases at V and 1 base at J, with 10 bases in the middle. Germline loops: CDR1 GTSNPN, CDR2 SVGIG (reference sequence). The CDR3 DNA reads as TGTGCCTGGAGTACGACGGGAGGCACAGATACGCAGTATTTT. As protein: CAWSTTGGTDTQYF.

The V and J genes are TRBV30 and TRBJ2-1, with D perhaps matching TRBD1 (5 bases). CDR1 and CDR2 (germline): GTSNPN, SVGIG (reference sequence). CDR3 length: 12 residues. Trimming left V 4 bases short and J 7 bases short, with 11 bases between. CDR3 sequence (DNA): TGTGCCTGGAAGGGGCCGACAAATGAGCAGTTCTTC. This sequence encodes CAWKGPTNEQFF. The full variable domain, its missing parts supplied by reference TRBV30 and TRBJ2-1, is SQTIHQWPATLVQPVGSPLSLECTVEGTSNPNLYWYRQAAGRGLQLLFYSVGIGQISSEVPQNLSASRPQDRQFILSSKKLLLSDSGFYLCAWKGPTNEQFFGPGTRLTVL.

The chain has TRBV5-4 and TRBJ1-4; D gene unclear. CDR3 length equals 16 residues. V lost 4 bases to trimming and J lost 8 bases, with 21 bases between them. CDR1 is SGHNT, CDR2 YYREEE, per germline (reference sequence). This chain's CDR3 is CASSTTSHGSREKLFF. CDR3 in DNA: TGTGCCAGCAGCACGACGAGTCACGGATCGCGGGAAAAACTGTTTTTT.